Sequencing of this T cell receptor beta chain was carried out in a study of cytomegalovirus exposure and HLA in healthy donors. The ends lost 11 bases at V and 2 bases at J; junction bases unmatched: 20. The CDR3 is 19 residues long. Germline loops: CDR1 LNHNV, CDR2 YYDKDF (reference sequence). The PCR contained 60 Vbeta and 13 Jbeta primers. TCRdb's table, derived via immunoSEQ multiplex PCR, lists solely in-frame clones and lacks some. The repertoire has about 120,000 clones, approximately 84% of them found once; the top ten carry 4%. The chain employs TRBV15 and TRBJ2-6, with TRBD1 matching 8 bases. What was sequenced was PBMCs. The sequence was collected from a man between 18 and 29 years old in good health and CMV-seropositive. CDR3 region: CAPRRDRGWDLTGANVLTF. The CDR3 DNA reads as TGTGCCCCCCGCCGAGACAGGGGATGGGACCTCACTGGGGCCAACGTCCTGACTTTC.